Below, one T cell receptor beta chain is given with its context. Its specificity is not known. Germline CDR1 SGDLS, CDR2 YYNGEE. The CDR3 spans 14 residues. V was pared by 4 bases and J by 5 bases, with 15 bases between. Autoimmune disease history or systemic immunosuppression excluded patients. These data belong to a study of OX40 agonist ivuxolimab in advanced cancers. General observations from the study: By week 6 at 0.1 to 3.0 mg/kg, blood CD4+ and CD8+ T cells had expanded clonally. The work left the antigen specificity of expanded peripheral T cells undetermined.

Profiled with immunoSEQ multiplex PCR; TCRdb holds only in-frame clones, not every one. The sample holds more than 45,000 clones, 80% to 95% seen once. The clonotype comes from an adult with an advanced solid tumor such as melanoma, head and neck, liver or kidney cancer. Sequenced material: CD4+ or CD8+ T cells sorted from blood, taken in a trial of the OX40 agonist ivuxolimab. The chain couples TRBV9 to TRBJ2-5; TRBD2 might be the D (6 bases). In nucleotides, the CDR3 is TGTGCCAGCAGCTCCCTATGGGCGGGGGAGACCCAGTACTTC. It translates to CASSSLWAGETQYF.